The clone carrying this T cell receptor beta chain was seen only a few times. The antigen is unknown. This sample is part of a study of T cell responses to AZD1222 COVID-19 vaccine. The study, taken as a whole, reports: Once two AZD1222 doses were given, Spike-specific TCR breadth and depth went up.

Assay used: immunoSEQ multiplex PCR; TCRdb lists only in-frame clones, some missing. The sample lists under 150,000 clones, 82% occurring once. CDR1 and CDR2 from the germline V gene are GTSNPN and SVGIG (reference sequence). The CDR3 is made up of 13 amino acids. V shed 5 bases and J 5 bases; nucleotides not matched to a gene: 4. This receptor was taken from an adult in good health. The sequencing here drew on peripheral blood, taken on day 0 of MenACWY control vaccination. The chain joins TRBV30 to TRBJ1-5, with 9 bases matching TRBD1. CDR3 coding DNA: TGTGCCTGGGGAACAGGGGGCGATCAGCCCCAGCATTTT. This gives the protein CAWGTGGDQPQHF.